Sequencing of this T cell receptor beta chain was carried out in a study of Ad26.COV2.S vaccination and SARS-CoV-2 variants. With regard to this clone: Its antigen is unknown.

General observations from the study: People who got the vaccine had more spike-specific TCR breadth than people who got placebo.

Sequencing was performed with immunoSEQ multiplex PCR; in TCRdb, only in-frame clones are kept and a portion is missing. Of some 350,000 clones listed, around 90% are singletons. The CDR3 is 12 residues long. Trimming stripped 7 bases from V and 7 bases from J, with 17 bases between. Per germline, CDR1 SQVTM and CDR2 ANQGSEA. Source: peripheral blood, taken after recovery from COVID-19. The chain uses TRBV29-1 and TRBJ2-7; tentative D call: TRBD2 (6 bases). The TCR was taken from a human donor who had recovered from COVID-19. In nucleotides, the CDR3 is TGCAGCGCCCCGGGACTCCTGGGTGAGCAGTACTTC. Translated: CSAPGLLGEQYF.